The subject of this entry is one T cell receptor (beta chain). Its antigen is not identified. This sample stems from a study of type 1 and type 2 diabetes patients. PCR was run on genomic DNA. A primer set of 30 forward and 13 reverse primers amplified the CDR3. TCRdb reanalysed the multiplex PCR reads using MiXCR and keeps one entry per CDR3 protein. The table lists 270,000 or so distinct CDR3 sequences, roughly 48% of them singletons. V was pared by 9 bases and J by 1 base, with 9 bases between. Germline CDR1 is MDHEN and CDR2 is SYDVKM. CDR3 length: 12 amino acids. Study-wide results and limits: Age and gender were not matched between study groups.

The chain uses TRBV28 and TRBJ1-2, with D unresolved. The receptor was isolated from a man aged 18 to 35 with type 2 diabetes. The sample taken for sequencing was peripheral blood mononuclear cells (PBMCs). This CDR3 reads CASWAINYGYTF. The CDR3, as DNA: TGTGCCAGTTGGGCCATTAACTATGGCTACACCTTC.